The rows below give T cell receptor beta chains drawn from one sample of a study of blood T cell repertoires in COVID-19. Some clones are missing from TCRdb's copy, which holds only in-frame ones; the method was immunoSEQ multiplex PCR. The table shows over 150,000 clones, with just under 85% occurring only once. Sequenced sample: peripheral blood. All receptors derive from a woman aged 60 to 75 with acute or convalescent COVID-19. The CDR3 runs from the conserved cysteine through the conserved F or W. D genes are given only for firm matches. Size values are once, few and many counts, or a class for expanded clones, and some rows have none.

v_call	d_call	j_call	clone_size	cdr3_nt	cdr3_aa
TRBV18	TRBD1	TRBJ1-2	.	TGTGCCAGCTCACCGGGACAGGGTAACTATGGCTACACCTTC	CASSPGQGNYGYTF
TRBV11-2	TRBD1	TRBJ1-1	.	TGTGCCAGCAGCTCCCTGACAGGGGGACAGACTGAAGCTTTCTTT	CASSSLTGGQTEAFF
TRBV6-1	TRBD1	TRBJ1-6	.	TGTGCCAGCAGTGAATTGTGGGGACAGGGAGAGTCACCCCTCCACTTT	CASSELWGQGESPLHF
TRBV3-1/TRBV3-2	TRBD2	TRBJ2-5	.	TGTGCCAGCAGCCGGAACCCTAGCGGGGGCAGGGAGACCCAGTACTTC	CASSRNPSGGRETQYF
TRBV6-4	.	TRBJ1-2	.	TGTGCCAGCAGTTCGGGCAGGGGATATGGCTACACCTTC	CASSSGRGYGYTF
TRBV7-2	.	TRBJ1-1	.	TGTGCCAGCAGCTTAGACATTCAGGACAGCACTGAAGCTTTCTTT	CASSLDIQDSTEAFF
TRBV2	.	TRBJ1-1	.	TGTGCCAGCAGTGAACCCGCTGAAGCTTTCTTT	CASSEPAEAFF
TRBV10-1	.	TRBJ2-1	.	TGCGCCAGCAGTGAGTCAGGACTACCCTACAATGAGCAGTTCTTC	CASSESGLPYNEQFF
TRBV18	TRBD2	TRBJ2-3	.	TGTGCCAGCTCGCCGGTTCAAGGGAGCGGGGGGGCCGCGGATACGCAGTATTTT	CASSPVQGSGGAADTQYF
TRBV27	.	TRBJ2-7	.	TGTGCCAGCGGTCAGGAAACTTTCTACGAGCAGTACTTC	CASGQETFYEQYF
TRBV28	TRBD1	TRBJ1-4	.	TGTGCCGCCGGGGACAGACCCGTAACTAATGAAAAACTGTTTTTT	CAAGDRPVTNEKLFF
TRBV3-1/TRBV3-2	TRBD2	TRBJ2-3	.	TGTGCCAGCAGCTTCGGAGCGGGGGGCCTAGATACGCAGTATTTT	CASSFGAGGLDTQYF
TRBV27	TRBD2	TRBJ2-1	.	TGTGCCAGCAGTCCCCCACCGGGACTAGCGGGGGGGCTCTACAATGAGCAGTTCTTC	CASSPPPGLAGGLYNEQFF
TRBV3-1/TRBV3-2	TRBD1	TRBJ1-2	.	TGTGCCAGCAGCTCCAGACAGGGGAATAACTATGGCTACACCTTC	CASSSRQGNNYGYTF
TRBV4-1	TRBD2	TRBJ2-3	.	TGCGCCAGCAGCCGAGCGAGTGGGACTAGCGGATCAGATACGCAGTATTTT	CASSRASGTSGSDTQYF
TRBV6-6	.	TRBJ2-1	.	TGTGCCAGCAGACAAACAGGGAATGAGCAGTTCTTC	CASRQTGNEQFF
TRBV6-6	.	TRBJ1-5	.	TGTGCCAGCAAAAAAGCGGGAACTAGCAATCAGCCCCAGCATTTT	CASKKAGTSNQPQHF
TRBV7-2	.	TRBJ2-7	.	TGTGCCAGCAGCCCTAGAGGCCCCTACGAGCAGTACTTC	CASSPRGPYEQYF
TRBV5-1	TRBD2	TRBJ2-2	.	TGCGCCAGCAGCTTGGCCGTGGTAGCGGGGGGGCCTGCCGGGGAGCTGTTTTTT	CASSLAVVAGGPAGELFF
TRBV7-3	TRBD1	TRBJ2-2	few	TGTGCCACCGGGGCAGGGGGCGCAGGGACCGGGGAGCTGTTTTTT	CATGAGGAGTGELFF
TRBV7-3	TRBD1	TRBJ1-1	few	TGTGCCAGCAGCACGACAGGGGGCAACACTGAAGCTTTCTTT	CASSTTGGNTEAFF
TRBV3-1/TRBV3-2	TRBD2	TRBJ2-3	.	TGTGCCAGCAGCCAAGGTGGCGGGGGGCGAGCCTCGCAGTATTTT	CASSQGGGGRASQYF
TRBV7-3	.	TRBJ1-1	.	TGTGCCAGCAGCTTACAGGGGATGAACACTGAAGCTTTCTTT	CASSLQGMNTEAFF
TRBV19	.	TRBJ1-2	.	TGTGCCACCGCCCCCCGGGGGGCTGACTATGGCTACACCTTC	CATAPRGADYGYTF
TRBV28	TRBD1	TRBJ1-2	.	TGTGCCAGCAGTACCGGGACAGGGTTTGGCTACACCTTC	CASSTGTGFGYTF
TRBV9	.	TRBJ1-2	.	TGTGCCAGCAGCTGGGAGGGCGGCTACACCTTC	CASSWEGGYTF
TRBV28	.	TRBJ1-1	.	TGTGCCAGCAGTTTCAGGCGGGCTGAAGCTTTCTTT	CASSFRRAEAFF
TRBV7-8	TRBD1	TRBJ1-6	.	TGTGCCAGCAGCTTAGGCGGGACAGGGTATTCACCCCTCCACTTT	CASSLGGTGYSPLHF
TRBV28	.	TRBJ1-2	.	TGTGCCAGCAGTTCGGGGTCCCCTACGGGCTACACCTTC	CASSSGSPTGYTF
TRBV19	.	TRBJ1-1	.	TGTGCCAGTAGTACGAACAGAGAGAACACTGAAGCTTTCTTT	CASSTNRENTEAFF
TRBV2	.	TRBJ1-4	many	TGTGCCAGCACGGAGGGATCCCTTAGAGAAAAACTGTTTTTT	CASTEGSLREKLFF
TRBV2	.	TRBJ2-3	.	TGTGCCAGCAGTGATATCCCCGGCGGGGAAGGGTATTTT	CASSDIPGGEGYF
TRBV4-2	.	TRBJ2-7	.	TGTGCCAGCAGCCAAGACCTGACTCAAGGGGGCTACGAGCAGTACTTC	CASSQDLTQGGYEQYF
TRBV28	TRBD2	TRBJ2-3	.	TGTGCCAGCAGTTTATGGAGGACTAGCGCAGGCAGCGTAAAGCAGTATTTT	CASSLWRTSAGSVKQYF
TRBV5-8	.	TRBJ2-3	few	TGTGCCAGCACAACAGGGAGCACAGATACGCAGTATTTT	CASTTGSTDTQYF
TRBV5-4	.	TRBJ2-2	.	TGTGCCAGCAGCCCCGTCTCGGGGGTACATCCCGGGGAGCTGTTTTTT	CASSPVSGVHPGELFF
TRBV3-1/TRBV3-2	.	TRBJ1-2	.	TGTGCCAGCAGCCAGGAAGGGAGGGGTGGCTACACCTTC	CASSQEGRGGYTF
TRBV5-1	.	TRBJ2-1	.	TGCGCCAGCAGCTTAGCGGGTGCGTCCTACAATGAGCAGTTCTTC	CASSLAGASYNEQFF
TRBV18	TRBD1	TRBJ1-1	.	TGTGCCAGCTCAGCCGGGACAGGGGGCTCGGGCACTGAAGCTTTCTTT	CASSAGTGGSGTEAFF
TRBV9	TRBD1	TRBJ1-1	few	TGTGCCAGCAGCGCAAGACAGGGGGCGAGCACTGAAGCTTTCTTT	CASSARQGASTEAFF
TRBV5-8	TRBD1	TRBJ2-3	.	TGTGCCAGCAGGAGGACAGGGGCCGGTGCAGGGACGCAGTATTTT	CASRRTGAGAGTQYF
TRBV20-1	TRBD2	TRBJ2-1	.	TGCAGTGCTAGTAAACTAGCGGGGGCTGAGCAGTTCTTC	CSASKLAGAEQFF
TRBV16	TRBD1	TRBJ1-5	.	TGTGCCAGCAGCCAATTTACAGGGGGAAGAGGACAGCCCCAGCATTTT	CASSQFTGGRGQPQHF
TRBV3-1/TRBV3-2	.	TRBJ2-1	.	TGTGCCAGCAGCCAAGTAGGGGCCGTGCAGTTCTTC	CASSQVGAVQFF
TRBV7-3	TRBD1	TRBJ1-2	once	TGTGCCAGCAGCTTATACAGGGGGCAGAGCTATGGCTACACCTTC	CASSLYRGQSYGYTF
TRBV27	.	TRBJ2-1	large	TGTGCCAGCAGTTTAGGGTCTAGCCCAAGTGAGCAGTTCTTC	CASSLGSSPSEQFF
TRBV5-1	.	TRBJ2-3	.	TGCGCCAGCAGCTTGGGAGGTCAGGGGATAGATACGCAGTATTTT	CASSLGGQGIDTQYF
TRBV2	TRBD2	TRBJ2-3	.	TGTGCCAGCAGTGGGTTACTAGCGGGGGGCACAGATACGCAGTATTTT	CASSGLLAGGTDTQYF